Following are 7 T cell receptor beta chains from one sample sequenced in a study of shared clonotypes between healthy human individuals. Some clones are missing from TCRdb's copy, which holds only in-frame ones; the method was immunoSEQ multiplex PCR. Here the sample spans about 820,000 clones, almost 95% being singletons. Naive CD8 cells lacked CD45RO and underwent positive selection for CCR7, leaving out terminally differentiated effector memory CD45RA+ cells. Sequenced material: naive CD8+ T cells sorted from blood. The receptors here all came from a man under 40 in good health.

This sequence joins TRBV19 and TRBJ2-3; no firm D call. Trimming removed 1 base from V and 4 bases from J, with 15 bases in between. This CDR3 is 16 amino acids long. Germline CDR1 reads LNHDA; CDR2 reads SQIVND (reference sequence). CDR3 DNA sequence: TGTGCCAGTAGTATAGGCCCGGCGATTGAAGCAGATACGCAGTATTTT. Amino acids: CASSIGPAIEADTQYF.

The chain carries TRBV7-4 and TRBJ2-7; D might be TRBD2 (6 bases). The V gene's germline CDR1 is SGHVT and CDR2 SQSDAQ. The CDR3 sequence is 16 residues long. Trimming took off 6 bases at V and 0 bases at J, with 18 bases between the two ends. CDR3 sequence: CASSAGGLLCSYEQYF. In DNA form, the CDR3 reads TGTGCCAGCAGTGCCGGGGGTTTACTATGCTCCTACGAGCAGTACTTC.

The rearrangement joins TRBV29-1 to TRBJ2-7, with 9 bases that match TRBD1. The V and J ends lost 1 base and 3 bases, in that order; junction bases with no gene match: 1. Germline assignment: CDR1 SQVTM and CDR2 ANQGSEA. The CDR3 has 13 residues. CDR3 coding DNA: TGCAGCGTTGAAGCGACAGGGGGCTACGAGCAGTACTTC. Protein sequence: CSVEATGGYEQYF.

This rearrangement joins TRBV28 to TRBJ2-5; possibly TRBD1 for D (6 bases). Per the germline V gene, CDR1 is MDHEN and CDR2 is SYDVKM. Trimming took 4 bases from V and 1 from J, leaving 16 bases between them. This CDR3 comprises 16 residues. CDR3 amino acids: CASSSWDRGSQETQYF. The CDR3 nucleotides are TGTGCCAGCAGTTCCTGGGATAGGGGGTCCCAAGAGACCCAGTACTTC.

This sequence joins TRBV9 and TRBJ2-2; 7 bases are shared with TRBD1. V lost 4 bases to trimming and J lost 0 bases; unmatched junction nucleotides: 3. Germline V gives CDR1 SGDLS, CDR2 YYNGEE. The CDR3 runs to 15 residues. The CDR3 DNA sequence: TGTGCCAGCAGCCCTCAGGGGGCGAACACCGGGGAGCTGTTTTTT. This encodes CASSPQGANTGELFF.

The chain is built from TRBV2 and TRBJ2-7, with a possible D match to TRBD2 (6 bases). CDR3 length equals 16 residues. The germline CDR1 and CDR2 sequences are SNHLY and FYNNEI. Trimming removed 6 bases from V and 3 bases from J, with 21 bases in between. The CDR3 DNA reads TGTGCCAGCAGCGCTGCCTGGGGAGCGGGTGTCTACGAGCAGTACTTC. Protein sequence: CASSAAWGAGVYEQYF.

The gene calls are TRBV7-6 and TRBJ2-7; D is perhaps TRBD2 (5 bases). The germline V and J ends were trimmed by 3 bases and 0 bases, with 12 bases remaining between them. Germline V gives CDR1 SGHVS, CDR2 FNYEAQ. The CDR3 spans 15 residues. CDR3 protein: CASSFSDNLSYEQYF. The CDR3 DNA sequence: TGTGCCAGCAGCTTTAGCGACAACCTCTCCTACGAGCAGTACTTC.